This passage covers 18 T cell receptor beta chains from one sample sequenced in a study of T cells expressing NK-cell markers. TCRdb reanalyzed the 5' RACE reads and collapses them to one entry per CDR3 protein, without DNA. The sample holds 500,000 to 600,000 distinct CDR3 sequences. The source material was blood T cells: a sorted CD56 or NKG2C T cell subset, CD4+ or CD8+ T cells, or bulk PBMC T cells (not recorded which). These receptor sequences come from a man younger than 35 in good health.

This chain uses TRBV11-2 with TRBJ2-1; checking the TCRdb D call of TRBD1 is not possible without DNA. The CDR3 consists of 17 residues. The germline V gene encodes CDR1 SGHAT and CDR2 FQNNGV. CDR3 residues: CASSLVRGAGVYNEQFF.

This chain links TRBV20-1 with TRBJ2-1. This CDR3 region has 14 residues. CDR1 and CDR2 from the germline V gene are DFQATT and SNEGSKA (reference sequence). CDR3 loop: CSASDGGAYNEQFF.

The genes are TRBV6-5 and TRBJ2-1; there is no DNA to check the TCRdb D call of TRBD2. Looked up from germline, CDR1 is MNHEY and CDR2 is SVGAGI. The CDR3 runs 16 residues. The CDR3 sequence is CASSYRGGRGDNEQFF.

The chain is built from TRBV7-3 and TRBJ2-3; checking the TCRdb D call of TRBD2 is not possible without DNA. CDR3 size: 14 residues. Germline-derived CDR1 and CDR2 are SGHTA and FQGTGA. This chain's CDR3 is CASSLDSQADTQYF. The variable domain in full, completed from reference TRBV7-3 and TRBJ2-3, reads GAGVSQTPSNKVTEKGKYVELRCDPISGHTALYWYRQSLGQGPEFLIYFQGTGAADDSGLPNDRFFAVRPEGSVSTLKIQRTERGDSAVYLCASSLDSQADTQYFGPGTRLTVL.

The rearrangement uses TRBV3-1 and TRBJ1-1; TCRdb lists TRBD1, though no DNA is available to test this call. The CDR3 extends over 15 amino acids. Germline values: CDR1 LGHDT, CDR2 YNNKEL (reference sequence). The CDR3 loop is CASSQPPGPNTEAFF.

The chain carries TRBV12-3 or TRBV12-4 and TRBJ2-5; the D call from TCRdb, TRBD1, cannot be confirmed without DNA. CDR3 size: 15 residues. This chain's CDR3 is CASSSLGRGKETQYF.

V gene TRBV7-9 combines with J gene TRBJ2-1. The CDR3 has 15 residues. CDR1 is SEHNR and CDR2 is FQNEAQ in the germline V gene (reference sequence). The CDR3 is CASSLGQGVYNEQFF.

The chain uses TRBV5-8 and TRBJ2-1; as DNA is missing, the TRBD2 call by TCRdb cannot be tested. This CDR3 region has 15 residues. The germline CDR1 and CDR2 sequences are SGHTS and YDEGEE. The CDR3: CASTPVGGSVNEQFF. The full variable domain, with the rest looked up from reference TRBV5-8 and TRBJ2-1, is EAGVTQSPTHLIKTRGQQATLRCSPISGHTSVYWYQQALGLGLQFLLWYDEGEERNRGNFPPRFSGRQFPNYSSELNVNALELEDSALYLCASTPVGGSVNEQFFGPGTRLTVL.

The V gene is TRBV5-1, the J gene TRBJ2-6; TCRdb names TRBD1, which stays unverified in the absence of DNA. This CDR3 is 17 amino acids long. Germline CDR1 and CDR2: SGHRS and YFSETQ. The CDR3 sequence: CASRSPGQTSGANVLTF.

V gene TRBV20-1 combines with J gene TRBJ2-5; checking the TCRdb D call of TRBD1 is not possible without DNA. Germline loops: CDR1 DFQATT, CDR2 SNEGSKA (reference sequence). CDR3 size: 14 residues. The chain's CDR3 is CSARPLDRTETQYF.

V and J are TRBV7-8 and TRBJ1-2; with no DNA, the TCRdb D assignment of TRBD1 cannot be verified. Looked up from germline, CDR1 is SGHVS and CDR2 is FQNEAQ. This CDR3 is 13 amino acids long. CDR3 protein: CASSKGTGRGYTF.

The V call is TRBV6-2 or TRBV6-3, the J call TRBJ2-7. Germline CDR1 and CDR2: MNHEY and SVGEGT. The CDR3 runs to 11 residues. The CDR3: CATSRPYEQYF.

This sequence joins TRBV29-1 and TRBJ2-4; TCRdb designates TRBD1, a call that cannot be tested without DNA. Germline V lookup: CDR1 SQVTM, CDR2 ANQGSEA. The CDR3 has 14 amino acids. CDR3 in amino acids: CSVEIRQAENIQYF.

This chain uses TRBV5-1 with TRBJ1-6; the D call of TRBD1 rests on TCRdb alone, since no DNA is present to check it. Germline CDR1 reads SGHRS; CDR2 reads YFSETQ. The CDR3 is 16 amino acids. CDR3 region: CASSLTGQSYNSPLHF.

V usage is TRBV7-9 and J usage is TRBJ2-3; TCRdb's D gene call, TRBD2, goes unchecked for lack of DNA. The CDR3 extends over 16 amino acids. CDR1 is SEHNR, CDR2 FQNEAQ, per germline (reference sequence). The CDR3 sequence is CASSAVLGRGTDTQYF.

The genes are TRBV29-1 and TRBJ2-7; TCRdb's D call of TRBD1 is untestable without DNA. The CDR3 covers 15 residues. The germline CDR1 and CDR2 sequences are SQVTM and ANQGSEA. This chain's CDR3 is CSVEGGVTASYEQYF.

This chain uses TRBV4-3 with TRBJ2-1; as DNA is missing, the TRBD2 call by TCRdb cannot be tested. The CDR3 runs to 18 residues. Germline CDR1 is LGHNA and CDR2 is YSLEER. CDR3 residues: CASSQDMGLAGAHNEQFF.

The V and J genes are TRBV12-3 or TRBV12-4 and TRBJ2-3; TCRdb names TRBD2, which stays unverified in the absence of DNA. The CDR3 runs to 16 residues. Here the CDR3 reads CASEGLAGADTDTQYF.